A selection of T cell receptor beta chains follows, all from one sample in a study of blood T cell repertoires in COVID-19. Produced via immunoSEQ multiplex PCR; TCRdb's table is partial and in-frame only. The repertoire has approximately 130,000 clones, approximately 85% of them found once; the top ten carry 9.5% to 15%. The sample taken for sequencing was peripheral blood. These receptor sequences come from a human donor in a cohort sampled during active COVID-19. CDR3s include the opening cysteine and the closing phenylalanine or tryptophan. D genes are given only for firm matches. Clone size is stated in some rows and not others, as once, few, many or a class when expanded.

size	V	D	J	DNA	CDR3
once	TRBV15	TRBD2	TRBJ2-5	TGTGCCACCAGCAGAGATGGGGGACTAGGGGGAGAGACCCAGTACTTC	CATSRDGGLGGETQYF
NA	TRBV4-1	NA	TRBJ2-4	TGCGCCAGCAGCCTGTCGGGTTCCCCGGCACTTCAGTACTTC	CASSLSGSPALQYF
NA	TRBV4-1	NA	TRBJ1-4	TGCGCCAGCAGCCAGGGCCTTGGGACATCAGAGGGGGAAAAACTGTTTTTT	CASSQGLGTSEGEKLFF
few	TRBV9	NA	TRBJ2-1	TGTGCCAGCAGCGTAGGGCCTTACAATGAGCAGTTCTTC	CASSVGPYNEQFF
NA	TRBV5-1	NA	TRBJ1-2	TGCGCCAGCAGCGCGGGAGAGCCATCGTATGGCTACACCTTC	CASSAGEPSYGYTF
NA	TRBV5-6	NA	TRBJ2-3	TGTGCCAGCAGCCCTGGGGCGGGGAGGACAGATACGCAGTATTTT	CASSPGAGRTDTQYF
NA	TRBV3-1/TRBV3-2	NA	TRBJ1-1	TGTGCCAGCAGCCTCCACTTAAACACTGAAGCTTTCTTT	CASSLHLNTEAFF
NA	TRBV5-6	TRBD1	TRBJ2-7	TGTGCCAGCAGCGGCAGGGGGTGGTCCTACGAGCAGTACTTC	CASSGRGWSYEQYF
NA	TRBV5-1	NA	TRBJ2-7	TGCGCCAGCAGCTTGGGCCCTGACAGGAGAATCTACGAGCAGTACTTC	CASSLGPDRRIYEQYF
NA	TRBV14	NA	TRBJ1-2	TGTGCCAGCAGCCAATCTGGGGGGAACTATGGCTACACCTTC	CASSQSGGNYGYTF
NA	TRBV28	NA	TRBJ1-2	TGTGCCAGCAGCCTCTTGAGCGGACGGCTCTACACCTTC	CASSLLSGRLYTF
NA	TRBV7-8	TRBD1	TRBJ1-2	TGTGCCAGCAGCTTAGGTACAGGGGACTTTAACTATGGCTACACCTTC	CASSLGTGDFNYGYTF
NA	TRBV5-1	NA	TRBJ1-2	TGCGCCAGCAGCTTGGGGGGCGTAGGGGATGGCTACACCTTC	CASSLGGVGDGYTF
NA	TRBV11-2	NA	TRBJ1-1	TGTGCCAGCAGCTTAGTGGCCCCAGGGACGGGAGCTGAAGCTTTCTTT	CASSLVAPGTGAEAFF
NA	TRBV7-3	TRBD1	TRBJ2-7	TGTGCCAGCAGCATAGCGGACAGGGACGAGCAGTACTTC	CASSIADRDEQYF
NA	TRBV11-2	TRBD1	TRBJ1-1	TGTGCCAGCAGACCGCAGGGGGCTCGGAACACTGAAGCTTTCTTT	CASRPQGARNTEAFF
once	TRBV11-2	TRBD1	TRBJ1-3	TGTGCCAGCAGCTCCGGGACAGTGACCTCTGGAAACACCATATATTTT	CASSSGTVTSGNTIYF
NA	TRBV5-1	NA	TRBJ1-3	TGCGCCAGCAGCTTGATTGGGGCCGAACCCGTCTCTGGAAACACCATATATTTT	CASSLIGAEPVSGNTIYF
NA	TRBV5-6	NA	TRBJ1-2	TGTGCCAGCAGCCGCGGGAGTTATGGCTACACCTTC	CASSRGSYGYTF
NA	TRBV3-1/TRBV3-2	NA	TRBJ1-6	TGTGCCAGCAGCCAAGGCGATCTCAGGGGAATTTCACCCCTCCACTTT	CASSQGDLRGISPLHF
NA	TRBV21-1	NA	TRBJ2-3	TGTGCCAGCAGCAGAGCCCTTGGGAGGGGTTGCGATACGCAGTATTTT	CASSRALGRGCDTQYF
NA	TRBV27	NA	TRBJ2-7	TGTGCCAGCAGTTTATCGGGAGTTTCGGGCAACGAGCAGTACTTC	CASSLSGVSGNEQYF
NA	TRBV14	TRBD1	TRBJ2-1	TGTGCCAGCAGCCCTCTCCGGGACAGCTCCTACAATGAGCAGTTCTTC	CASSPLRDSSYNEQFF
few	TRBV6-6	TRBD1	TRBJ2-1	TGTGCCAGCAGTTATAGCCCAGGGGGCGGCGATGAGCAGTTCTTC	CASSYSPGGGDEQFF
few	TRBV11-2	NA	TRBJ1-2	TGTGCCAGCAGCAGTAGGGGGGGGTGGGCTTATGGCTACACCTTC	CASSSRGGWAYGYTF
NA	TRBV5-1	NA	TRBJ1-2	TGCGCCAGCAGCTTGGGTCAACAGGGATCTGGCTACACCTTC	CASSLGQQGSGYTF
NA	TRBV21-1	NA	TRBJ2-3	TGTGCCAGCAGCAAGAGTGGCACAGATACGCAGTATTTT	CASSKSGTDTQYF
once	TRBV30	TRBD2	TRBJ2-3	TGTGCCGCTGGGGGGACTAGCCGGTATTTT	CAAGGTSRYF
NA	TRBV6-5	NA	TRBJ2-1	TGTGCCAGCAGTTACTCGATTGGGGATGGGGCCGCGCAGTTCTTC	CASSYSIGDGAAQFF
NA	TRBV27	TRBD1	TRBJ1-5	TGTGCCAGCAGGGGCAGGGGGGCGATAGCCCAGCATTTT	CASRGRGAIAQHF
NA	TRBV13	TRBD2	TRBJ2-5	TGTGCCAGCAGCTTGGCTAGCGGCATGGAGACCCAGTACTTC	CASSLASGMETQYF
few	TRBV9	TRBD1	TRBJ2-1	TGTGCCAGCAGCTCTCAGACAGGGGGCATCGATGAGCAGTTCTTC	CASSSQTGGIDEQFF
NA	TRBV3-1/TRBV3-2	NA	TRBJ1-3	TGTGCCAGCAGCCAATCGGGGGGAAACACCATATATTTT	CASSQSGGNTIYF
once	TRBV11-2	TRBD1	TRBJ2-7	TGTGCCAGCAGGCCCGGGACAGAAACCTACGAGCAGTACTTC	CASRPGTETYEQYF
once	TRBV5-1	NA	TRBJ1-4	TGCGCCAGCAGCTCGTTTTTGGGGGGAACAAATGAAAAACTGTTTTTT	CASSSFLGGTNEKLFF
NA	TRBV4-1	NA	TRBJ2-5	TGCGCCAGCAGCCAAGATACTACTCTACAAGGGACCCAGTACTTC	CASSQDTTLQGTQYF
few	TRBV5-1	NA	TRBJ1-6	TGCGCCAGCAGCTTGGCAGAGGATTCACCCCTCCACTTT	CASSLAEDSPLHF
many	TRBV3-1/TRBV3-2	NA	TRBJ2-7	TGTGCCAGCAGCCAAGCCTTGGACAGAAACTACGAGCAGTACTTC	CASSQALDRNYEQYF
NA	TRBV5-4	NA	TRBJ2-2	TGTGCCAGCAGCTTAGAACAGGATATCGGGGAGCTGTTTTTT	CASSLEQDIGELFF
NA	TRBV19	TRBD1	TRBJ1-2	TGTGCCAGTACCAGGGACAGGCTGCATGGCTACACCTTC	CASTRDRLHGYTF
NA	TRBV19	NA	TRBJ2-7	TGTGCCAGTAGTATAGTACGACAGCCGACCTACGAGCAGTACTTC	CASSIVRQPTYEQYF
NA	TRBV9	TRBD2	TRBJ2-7	TGTGCCAGCAGTGAGACTAGCGGGGGGTCGGCGGGGGAGCAGTACTTC	CASSETSGGSAGEQYF
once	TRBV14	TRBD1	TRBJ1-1	TGTGCCAGCAGCCAAGCAGGGACAGCGAACACTGAAGCTTTCTTT	CASSQAGTANTEAFF
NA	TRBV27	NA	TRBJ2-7	TGTGCCAGCAGTTTATCGATCGGGGGAGGTCACGAGCAGTACTTC	CASSLSIGGGHEQYF
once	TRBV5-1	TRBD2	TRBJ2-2	TGCGCCAGCAGCTTCTCCGGGACTAGCGGGGGAATCGGGGAGCTGTTTTTT	CASSFSGTSGGIGELFF
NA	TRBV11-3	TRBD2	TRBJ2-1	TGTGCCAGCAGCTGGCGGACTAGCGGGATCAATGAGCAGTTCTTC	CASSWRTSGINEQFF
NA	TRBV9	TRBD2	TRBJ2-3	TGTGCCAGCAGCGTAGGGGCTAGCGGGGGTGGAGGAACAGATACGCAGTATTTT	CASSVGASGGGGTDTQYF
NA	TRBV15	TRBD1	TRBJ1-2	TGTGCCACCAGCAGGGCGGACAGGGCGCGAGGCTACACCTTC	CATSRADRARGYTF
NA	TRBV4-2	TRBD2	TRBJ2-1	TGTGCCAGCAGCCAAGATCCCGGAACTAGCGGCTACAATGAGCAGTTCTTC	CASSQDPGTSGYNEQFF
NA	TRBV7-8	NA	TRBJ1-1	TGTGCCAGCAGATCGCAGACAGCTAACACTGAAGCTTTCTTT	CASRSQTANTEAFF
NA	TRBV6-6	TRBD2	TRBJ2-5	TGTGCCAGCAGTCCAGGCAGTGCAGCGGGGGGGAACCAAGAGACCCAGTACTTC	CASSPGSAAGGNQETQYF
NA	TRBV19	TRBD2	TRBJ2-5	TGTGCCAGTAGTCAGGGAGGGGAAGAAGAGACCCAGTACTTC	CASSQGGEEETQYF
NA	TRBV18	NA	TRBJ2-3	TGTGCCAGCTCACCCAGCGGACTTGATACGCAGTATTTT	CASSPSGLDTQYF